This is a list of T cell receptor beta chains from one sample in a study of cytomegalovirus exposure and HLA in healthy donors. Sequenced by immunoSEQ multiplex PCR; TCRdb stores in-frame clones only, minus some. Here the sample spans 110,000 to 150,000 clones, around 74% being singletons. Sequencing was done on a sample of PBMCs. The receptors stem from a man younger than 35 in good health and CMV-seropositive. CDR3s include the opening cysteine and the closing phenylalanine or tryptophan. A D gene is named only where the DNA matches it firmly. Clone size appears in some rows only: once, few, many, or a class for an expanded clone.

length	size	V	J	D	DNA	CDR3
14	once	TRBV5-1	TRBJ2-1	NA	TGCGCCAGCAGCCCCGGGACTTTTAACAATGAGCAGTTCTTC	CASSPGTFNNEQFF
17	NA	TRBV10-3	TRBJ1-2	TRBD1	TGTGCCATCAGTGGAGCAGGGACAGTAAGGGCTAACTATGGCTACACCTTC	CAISGAGTVRANYGYTF
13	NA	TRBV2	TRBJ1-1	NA	TGTGCCAGCAGCCGCGAGATGAACACTGAAGCTTTCTTT	CASSREMNTEAFF
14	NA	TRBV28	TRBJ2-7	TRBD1	TGTGCCAGCAGTTCGTCCGGGACAGCCTACGAGCAGTACTTC	CASSSSGTAYEQYF
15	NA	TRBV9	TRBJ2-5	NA	TGTGCCAGCAGCGTAGGATCCCTAGCTTCCGAGACCCAGTACTTC	CASSVGSLASETQYF
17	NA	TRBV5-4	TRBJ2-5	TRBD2	TGTGCCAGCAGCGGGCGGACCGGGAGGGGACCAGGGGAGACCCAGTACTTC	CASSGRTGRGPGETQYF
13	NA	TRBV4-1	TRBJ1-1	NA	TGCGCCAGCAGCCTAAACAAGAACACTGAAGCTTTCTTT	CASSLNKNTEAFF
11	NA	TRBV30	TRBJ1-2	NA	TGTGCCTGGGGGGGGTGGGGTGGCTACACCTTC	CAWGGWGGYTF
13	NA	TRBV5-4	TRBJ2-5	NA	TGTGCCAGCAGCAGCGGTAAACAAGAGACCCAGTACTTC	CASSSGKQETQYF
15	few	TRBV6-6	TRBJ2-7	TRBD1	TGTGCCAGCAGTTACTGGACAGGGGTAGCCTACGAGCAGTACTTC	CASSYWTGVAYEQYF
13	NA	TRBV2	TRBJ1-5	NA	TGTGCCAGCAGGACATATAGCAATCAGCCCCAGCATTTT	CASRTYSNQPQHF
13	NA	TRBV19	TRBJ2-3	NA	TGTGCCAGTAGCCAAACGACAGGCCCCACGCAGTATTTT	CASSQTTGPTQYF
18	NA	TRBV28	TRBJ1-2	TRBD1	TGTGCCAGCAGTTTACTCGTTTGGACAGGAGGTATTAACTATGGCTACACCTTC	CASSLLVWTGGINYGYTF
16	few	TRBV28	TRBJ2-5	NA	TGTGCCAGCAGTTCCTCTAGGGGATCTAGTGGGGAGACCCAGTACTTC	CASSSSRGSSGETQYF
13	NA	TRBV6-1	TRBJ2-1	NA	TGTGCCAGCAGTGACGGACATGGCAATGAGCAGTTCTTC	CASSDGHGNEQFF
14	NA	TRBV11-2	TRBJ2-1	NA	TGTGCCAGCAGCTTAGGGCTAGCGAACAATGAGCAGTTCTTC	CASSLGLANNEQFF
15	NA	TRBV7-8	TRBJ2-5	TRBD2	TGTGCCACAGCTAAAAGAGGGAGGGAGGAGGAGACCCAGTACTTC	CATAKRGREEETQYF
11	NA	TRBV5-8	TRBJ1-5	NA	TGTGCCAGCCAGAGGCATCAGCCCCAGCATTTT	CASQRHQPQHF
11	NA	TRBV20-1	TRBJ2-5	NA	TGCAGTGCCCTAGAGAGAGAGACCCAGTACTTC	CSALERETQYF
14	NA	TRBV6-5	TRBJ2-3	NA	TGTGCCAGCAGTTACTGGGGAGACGTAGATACGCAGTATTTT	CASSYWGDVDTQYF
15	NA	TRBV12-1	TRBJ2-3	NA	TGTGCCAGCAGCGCCGACAGGCCTGAGGCAGATACGCAGTATTTT	CASSADRPEADTQYF
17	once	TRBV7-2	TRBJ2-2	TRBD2	TGTGCCAGCAGTCAGGGACTAGCGGGGGCCATTGCCGGGGAGCTGTTTTTT	CASSQGLAGAIAGELFF
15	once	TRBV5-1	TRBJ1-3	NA	TGCGCCAGCAGCTTGGACAGAAGCTCTGGAAACACCATATATTTT	CASSLDRSSGNTIYF
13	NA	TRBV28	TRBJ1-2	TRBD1	TGTGCCAGCAGTCCCCCAGGGGGATGGGGCTACACCTTC	CASSPPGGWGYTF
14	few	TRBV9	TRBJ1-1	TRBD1	TGTGCCAGCAACCCCGGGACAGGGGTGCCTGAAGCTTTCTTT	CASNPGTGVPEAFF
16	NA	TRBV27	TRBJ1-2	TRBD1	TGTGCCAGCAGTTTATCGCCCGGGACAGGGGACTATGGCTACACCTTC	CASSLSPGTGDYGYTF
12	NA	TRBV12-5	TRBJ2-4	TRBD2	TGTGCTAGTGGTCCGGGGGGTGGCATTCAGTACTTC	CASGPGGGIQYF
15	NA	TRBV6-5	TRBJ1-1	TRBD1	TGTGCCAGCAGTATCCTGACCGACAGGGTCACTGAAGCTTTCTTT	CASSILTDRVTEAFF
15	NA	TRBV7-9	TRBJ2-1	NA	TGTGCCAGCAGTCCCGGTTGGGGGGGCGCGGATGAGCAGTTCTTC	CASSPGWGGADEQFF
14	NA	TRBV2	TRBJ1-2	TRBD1	TGTGCCAGCACCCGGGACAGACCTAACTATGGCTACACCTTC	CASTRDRPNYGYTF
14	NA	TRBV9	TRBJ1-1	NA	TGTGCCAGCAGCCAACAGGGAGAGGACACTGAAGCTTTCTTT	CASSQQGEDTEAFF
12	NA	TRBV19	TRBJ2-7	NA	TGTGCCAGGAGAAAGCAGGTAAGGGGAAGTTTCTTC	CARRKQVRGSFF
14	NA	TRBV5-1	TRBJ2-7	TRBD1	TGCGCCAGCAGCCCGGGACAGGGGGGTTACGAGCAGTACTTC	CASSPGQGGYEQYF
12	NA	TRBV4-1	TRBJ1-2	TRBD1	TGCGCCAGCAGCCAAGAAGGGGGCGGCTACACCTTC	CASSQEGGGYTF
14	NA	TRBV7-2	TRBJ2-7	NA	TGTGCCAGCAGCTTAGTTGCACTATCCTACGAGCAGTACTTC	CASSLVALSYEQYF
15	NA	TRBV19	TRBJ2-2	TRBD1	TGTGCCAGTAGTCTACCGGGACAGGGATTGGGGGAGCTGTTTTTT	CASSLPGQGLGELFF
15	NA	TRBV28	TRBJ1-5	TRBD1	TGTGCCAGCAGTTTGCGCGGACAGGTCTACCAGCCCCAGCATTTT	CASSLRGQVYQPQHF
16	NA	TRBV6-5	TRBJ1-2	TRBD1	TGTGCCAGCAGTTACTCCCCGCGGACAGGGAACTATGGCTACACCTTC	CASSYSPRTGNYGYTF
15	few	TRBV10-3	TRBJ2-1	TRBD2	TGTGCCATCAGTGTATCAACTAGCGGAGGCAATGAGCAGTTCTTC	CAISVSTSGGNEQFF
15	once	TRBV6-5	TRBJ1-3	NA	TGTGCCAGCAGTTACTCGAGGCGGTCTGGAAACACCATATATTTT	CASSYSRRSGNTIYF
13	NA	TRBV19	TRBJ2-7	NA	TGTGCCACCTCGGAGGGGCAGGGGGGCGAGCAGTACTTC	CATSEGQGGEQYF
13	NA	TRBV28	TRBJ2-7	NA	TGTGCCAGCAGCCTGACAGGAGGCTACGAGCAGTACTTC	CASSLTGGYEQYF
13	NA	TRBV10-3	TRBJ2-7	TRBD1	TGTGCCACCTGGACAGGGGGCCTAGGAGAGCAGTACTTC	CATWTGGLGEQYF
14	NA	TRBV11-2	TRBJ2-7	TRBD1	TGTGCCAGCAGCTTGGGACAGTCCTCCTACGAGCAGTACTTC	CASSLGQSSYEQYF
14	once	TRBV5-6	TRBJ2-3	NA	TGTGCCAGCAGCGCAGGAGGGGCGGGGGATACGCAGTATTTT	CASSAGGAGDTQYF
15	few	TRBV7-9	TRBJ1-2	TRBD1	TGTGCCAGCAGCTTACAGGCGACAGGGGGTTTTGGCTACACCTTC	CASSLQATGGFGYTF
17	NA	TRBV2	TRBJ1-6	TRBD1	TGTGCCAGCAGTCCTACCGGGACAGTTGGCTATAATTCACCCCTCCACTTT	CASSPTGTVGYNSPLHF
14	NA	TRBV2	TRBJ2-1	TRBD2	TGTGCCAGCAAGGGAGCGGGGAAGTCCCATGAGCAGTTCTTC	CASKGAGKSHEQFF
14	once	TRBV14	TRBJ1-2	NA	TGTGCCAGCAGCTACAATTTGGGCCCTCATGGCTACACCTTC	CASSYNLGPHGYTF
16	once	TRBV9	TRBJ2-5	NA	TGTGCCAGCAGCCCCCGAGACGGGGGAGTTTCAGAGACCCAGTACTTC	CASSPRDGGVSETQYF
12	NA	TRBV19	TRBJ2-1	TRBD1	TGTGCCAGTAAGGGGGCGGGCAATGAGCAGTTCTTC	CASKGAGNEQFF